This TCR beta chain emerged from a study of T cell responses to AZD1222 COVID-19 vaccine. The method was immunoSEQ multiplex PCR; TCRdb's version includes in-frame clones alone and lacks a portion of them. The sample comprises 59,000 or so clones, 80% to 90% of which are singletons, and about 10% rests with the top ten. General study points: Sampling that yielded the repertoires occurred only after the peak T cell response. Within unmutated variant regions lay the reported targets of nearly half of spike-specific TCRs.

Concerning this clone itself: Its matching antigen is unknown.

This receptor was identified in an adult in good health. The sequenced sample was peripheral blood, obtained on day 0 of AZD1222 vaccination.

The CDR3 sequence is CASSSGQNLPSYEQYF. DNA for the CDR3: TGCGCCAGCAGCTCGGGACAGAACCTTCCCTCCTACGAGCAGTACTTC. V gene TRBV5-1 combines with J gene TRBJ2-7; 7 bases agree with TRBD1. Germline CDR1 is SGHRS and CDR2 is YFSETQ. Trimming removed 3 bases from V and 0 bases from J; junction bases left unmatched: 9. The CDR3 length is 16 residues.